One and the same sample provided the 25 T cell receptor beta chains below, sequenced in a study of T cell changes during pregnancy in multiple sclerosis. TCRdb's copy holds only in-frame clones and misses some; the assay was immunoSEQ multiplex PCR. The data show some 120,000 clones, roughly 97% seen once. The sequences come from peripheral blood, collected after pregnancy. All receptors derive from a female donor with multiple sclerosis, enrolled in a pregnancy study.

CDR3 DNA: TGCGCCAGCAGCCAAGACCTCCCCGGCAATCAGCCCCAGCATTTT. It translates to CASSQDLPGNQPQHF. The chain links TRBV4-3 to TRBJ1-5; D not certain. Per germline, CDR1 LGHNA and CDR2 YSLEER. The V end lost 0 bases, the J end lost 2 bases, and 8 bases lay between the germline ends. The CDR3 runs to 15 residues.

V is TRBV14 and J is TRBJ1-6; D is unclear. Germline V CDR1 and CDR2: SGHDN, FVKESK. There are 15 residues in the CDR3. The V end lost 4 bases, the J end lost 6 bases, and 13 bases lay between the germline ends. The CDR3 bases are TGTGCCAGCAGCCGGAACCTAGGTGGTAATTCACCCCTCCACTTT. It is translated as CASSRNLGGNSPLHF.

The V and J genes are TRBV2 and TRBJ2-5; 8 nucleotides align to TRBD1. Trimming removed 2 bases from V and 5 bases from J; junction bases left unmatched: 10. Germline V gene lookup returns CDR1 SNHLY and CDR2 FYNNEI. The CDR3 runs 16 residues. The CDR3 sequence is CASSEFSPGGAETQYF. The CDR3 bases are TGTGCCAGCAGTGAATTCTCCCCAGGGGGCGCGGAGACCCAGTACTTC.

CDR3 DNA: TGTGCCAGCAGCTTGACTAGCGGGAGGGTCGGGGAGCAGTACTTC. As protein: CASSLTSGRVGEQYF. This sequence joins TRBV5-5 and TRBJ2-7; 13 bases match TRBD2. CDR1 and CDR2 from the germline V gene are SGHKS and YYEKEE (reference sequence). The V and J ends lost 1 base and 7 bases, in that order; junction bases with no gene match: 5. This CDR3 contains 15 residues.

This clone came up once. The chain employs TRBV7-9 and TRBJ2-7, with D perhaps TRBD1 (5 bases). The CDR3 loop spans 14 amino acids. CDR1 is SEHNR, CDR2 FQNEAQ, per germline (reference sequence). V lost 1 base and J 5 bases, leaving 12 bases between the germline ends. In DNA form, the CDR3 reads TGTGCCAGCAGCTTAGGGCAGGGAAGCGACGAGCAGTACTTC. It yields the protein CASSLGQGSDEQYF.

This chain uses TRBV7-2 with TRBJ1-3, with no clear D. Germline V CDR1 and CDR2: SGHTA, FQGNSA. V was cut by 2 bases and J by 4 bases, with 12 bases left in between. The CDR3 is 15 amino acids. The CDR3 region has the DNA TGTGCCAGCAGCTTAAAGGGCTCGGGGGGAAACACCATATATTTT. Translation: CASSLKGSGGNTIYF.

This clone was counted a single time. The chain combines TRBV4-1 with TRBJ2-2, with D tentatively TRBD2 (5 bases). The CDR3 runs 14 residues. Germline V gene sequence: CDR1 MGHRA, CDR2 YSYEKL. V lost 1 base and J 5 bases, leaving 8 bases between the germline ends. Written as DNA, the CDR3 is TGCGCCAGCAGCCAAGGGGGAGTAACCGGGGAGCTGTTTTTT. As protein: CASSQGGVTGELFF.

The J gene is TRBJ2-1, the V gene TRBV28; tentatively, D is TRBD2 (8 bases). From germline, CDR1 is MDHEN and CDR2 SYDVKM. The CDR3 length is 16 residues. V was cut by 6 bases and J by 6 bases, with 21 bases left in between. CDR3 bases: TGTGCCAGCAGAGGGGGCGGGAGGAGCCTCGGCAATGAGCAGTTCTTC. Translation: CASRGGGRSLGNEQFF.

This chain uses TRBV6-6 with TRBJ2-1; TRBD1 might be the D (6 bases). This CDR3 has 15 residues. With 6 bases removed from V and 2 bases from J, the gap between germline ends came to 14 bases. CDR1 is MNHNY and CDR2 is SVGAGI in the germline V gene (reference sequence). The CDR3 protein is CASSQDRNPYNEQFF. In DNA form, the CDR3 reads TGTGCCAGCAGCCAAGACAGGAACCCCTACAATGAGCAGTTCTTC.

The CDR3, as DNA: TGTGCCTGCGGACTAGCGGGAGTAGGCACGCAGTATTTT. Translated: CACGLAGVGTQYF. V and J are TRBV2 and TRBJ2-3, with 13 nucleotides matching TRBD2. This CDR3 contains 13 residues. Losses at the gene ends were 11 bases for V and 9 bases for J; bases not matched to a gene: 8. CDR1 and CDR2 from the germline V gene are SNHLY and FYNNEI.

The chain combines TRBV27 with TRBJ2-1; perhaps TRBD2 as D (5 bases). V dropped 3 bases and J dropped 7 bases, with 16 bases sitting between them. Looked up from germline, CDR1 is MNHEY and CDR2 is SMNVEV (reference sequence). This CDR3 has 15 amino acids. CDR3 loop: CASSFSGSSINEQFF. CDR3 nucleotide sequence: TGTGCCAGCAGTTTCAGTGGGAGTAGTATAAATGAGCAGTTCTTC.

This chain uses TRBV6-1 with TRBJ1-5; 7 positions agree with TRBD1. The CDR3 runs 18 residues. V shed 4 bases, J shed 0 bases, and the junction held 12 bases outside the gene matches. Germline values: CDR1 MNHNS, CDR2 SASEGT. The CDR3 spells CASSALGQQSYSNQPQHF. The CDR3 region has the DNA TGTGCCAGCAGTGCCCTGGGACAGCAATCGTATAGCAATCAGCCCCAGCATTTT.

This rearrangement joins TRBV5-4 to TRBJ2-1; TRBD2 agrees at 7 bases. The germline V gene has CDR1 SGHNT and CDR2 YYREEE (reference sequence). V was pared by 6 bases and J by 2 bases, with 8 bases of the junction left unmatched. CDR3 length: 15 residues. This CDR3 is CASMGGALPYNEQFF. In DNA, the CDR3 is TGTGCCAGCATGGGAGGGGCTCTCCCCTACAATGAGCAGTTCTTC.

The chain recombines TRBV19 with TRBJ2-7, with TRBD2 matching 9 bases. Germline V CDR1 and CDR2: LNHDA, SQIVND (reference sequence). This CDR3 spans 14 amino acids. Losses at the gene ends were 2 bases for V and 7 bases for J; bases not matched to a gene: 6. CDR3 residues: CASSIYGGREEQYF. As DNA, the CDR3 is TGTGCCAGTAGTATATATGGCGGGAGGGAGGAGCAGTACTTC.

The chain has TRBV19 and TRBJ2-2, with D maybe TRBD2 (5 bases). The V end was cut by 3 bases, the J end by 8 bases, with 19 bases between. The CDR3 spans 16 residues. Per the germline V gene, CDR1 is LNHDA and CDR2 is SQIVND (reference sequence). The CDR3 loop is CASSMEASWPGGELFF. CDR3 nucleotide sequence: TGTGCCAGTAGTATGGAGGCGTCGTGGCCCGGAGGGGAGCTGTTTTTT.

The chain recombines TRBV2 with TRBJ2-7; 12 bases are shared with TRBD2. This CDR3 has 20 residues. Germline V gene sequence: CDR1 SNHLY, CDR2 FYNNEI. The V segment lost 3 bases and the J segment 0 bases; nucleotides outside the gene matches: 15. This CDR3 is CASSDTPLLAGGPRSYEQYF. CDR3 sequence (DNA): TGTGCCAGCAGTGACACCCCGTTGCTAGCGGGAGGGCCCCGCTCCTACGAGCAGTACTTC.

This chain joins TRBV6-5 and TRBJ2-2, with a tentative D call TRBD1 (5 bases). Germline V lookup: CDR1 MNHEY, CDR2 SVGAGI. V was cut by 5 bases and J by 0 bases, with 10 bases left in between. The CDR3 runs to 15 residues. This CDR3 reads CASSGHLANTGELFF. The CDR3 nucleotides are TGTGCCAGCAGTGGACATCTCGCGAACACCGGGGAGCTGTTTTTT.

This sequence joins TRBV19 and TRBJ2-7; TRBD2 might be the D (7 bases). The V gene's germline CDR1 is LNHDA and CDR2 SQIVND (reference sequence). This CDR3 contains 15 residues. V was cut by 6 bases and J by 5 bases, with 20 bases left in between. The CDR3 DNA reads TGTGCCAGTAGCCCGCTAGGGGGGGCTCTGGACGAGCAGTACTTC. As protein: CASSPLGGALDEQYF.

The V call is TRBV9, the J call TRBJ1-2; 7 nucleotides line up with TRBD1. Per germline, CDR1 SGDLS and CDR2 YYNGEE. V dropped 0 bases and J dropped 8; count of bases not matched to a gene: 7. The CDR3 has 14 amino acids. CDR3 region: CASSVGRTGAGYTF. In DNA form, the CDR3 reads TGTGCCAGCAGCGTAGGGCGGACAGGAGCCGGCTACACCTTC.

The rearrangement links TRBV7-9 to TRBJ2-2; 9 nucleotides line up with TRBD2. CDR1 is SEHNR, CDR2 FQNEAQ, per germline (reference sequence). CDR3 length: 16 residues. Losses at the gene ends were 7 bases for V and 8 bases for J; bases not matched to a gene: 14. CDR3 sequence: CASTERPSGKPGELFF. DNA of the CDR3: TGTGCCAGCACCGAACGGCCTAGCGGGAAACCGGGGGAGCTGTTTTTT.

J is TRBJ2-7 and V is TRBV6-1; 9 bases are shared with TRBD1. V shed 6 bases and J 3 bases; nucleotides not matched to a gene: 9. Germline CDR1 is MNHNS and CDR2 is SASEGT. The CDR3 runs to 15 residues. CDR3 nucleotides: TGTGCCAGCAGGGAGCCGGGACAGGGTAACTACGAGCAGTACTTC. Its translation: CASREPGQGNYEQYF.

The chain carries TRBV7-2 and TRBJ1-1; D gene unclear. V shed 2 bases and J shed 3 bases, with 7 bases lying between them. The CDR3 is made up of 13 amino acids. Germline V CDR1 and CDR2: SGHTA, FQGNSA. CDR3 in amino acids: CASSLIPDTEAFF. For the CDR3, the DNA is TGTGCCAGCAGCTTAATTCCGGACACTGAAGCTTTCTTT.

The chain recombines TRBV6-1 with TRBJ1-2; D may be TRBD1 (5 bases). Trimming left V 4 bases short and J 4 bases short, with 7 bases between. The germline V gene encodes CDR1 MNHNS and CDR2 SASEGT. The CDR3 is made up of 12 amino acids. As DNA, the CDR3 is TGTGCCAGCAGTGGTGACAGCTATGGCTACACCTTC. Protein: CASSGDSYGYTF.

The rearrangement joins TRBV28 to TRBJ2-7; D possibly corresponds to TRBD1 (6 bases). Per germline, CDR1 MDHEN and CDR2 SYDVKM. This CDR3 has 14 amino acids. V was clipped by 3 bases and J by 4 bases, with 13 bases between them. The DNA of the CDR3 is TGTGCCAGCAGTTTGGACAGAATCACGTACGAGCAGTACTTC. Residues: CASSLDRITYEQYF.

The V gene is TRBV27, the J gene TRBJ2-1, with D perhaps TRBD2 (5 bases). V shed 3 bases and J shed 0 bases, with 9 bases lying between them. The length of the CDR3 is 15 residues. Looked up from germline, CDR1 is MNHEY and CDR2 is SMNVEV (reference sequence). CDR3 nucleotide sequence: TGTGCCAGCAGTTTTGGGAGAAACTCCTACAATGAGCAGTTCTTC. Protein: CASSFGRNSYNEQFF.